Detailed here is one T cell receptor beta chain. Its specificity is not known. One base away lies a much larger clone, so this may be a sequencing read error. Through a sample-barcoded 5' primer and a J-beta primer mix, a second PCR was run for roughly 6 to 11 cycles. MiXCR, applied by TCRdb to the 5' RACE reads, yields one record per CDR3 protein. The sample has just under 900,000 distinct CDR3 sequences, about 30% seen once. This sample was taken from a study of blood T cells in healthy people across ages. Looking at the study overall: Capturing about one barcoded beta molecule per two T cells was achieved by template switching.

V dropped 7 bases and J dropped 13; count of bases not matched to a gene: 11. Germline values: CDR1 SGHAT, CDR2 FQNNGV. The CDR3 has 12 amino acids. Findings and caveats of the study: Comparison with aged donors showed that long-lived donors had more naive CD4+ cells and higher diversity. Because donor CMV status was unknown, expanded clonotype changes were possibly confounded.

The source of this sequence is a woman older than 75 in good health. The rearrangement links TRBV11-2 to TRBJ1-2, with 8 bases identical to TRBD1. The sequenced material came from blood. The CDR3 DNA reads TGTGCCAGCACCGGACAGGGTTTTAGCTGCACCTTC. It is translated as CASTGQGFSCTF.